Sequencing of this T cell receptor beta chain was carried out in a study of blood T cell repertoires in COVID-19. Background on the study: Spain, Italy and the United States supplied samples that represented acute and convalescent COVID-19. T cells, B-cell-depleted T cells, or PBMCs provided the cDNA or gDNA that served as material.

Per the original data handling: Using reference gene primer amplification, nucleated cell counts were estimated. Libraries were prepared by immunoSEQ multiplex PCR; TCRdb keeps only in-frame clonotypes and omits some of them. The DNA gave D and trimming, while V, J and clone size come from that table. There are about 70,000 clones in the sample; more than 75% occur only once, and about 0.8% lies in the top ten. Trimming took off 9 bases at V and 5 bases at J, with 17 bases between the two ends. Germline CDR1 SGHRS, CDR2 YFSETQ. The CDR3 sequence is 14 residues long. The sequence derives from a woman aged 70 to 79 with acute or convalescent COVID-19. The chain is built from TRBV5-1 and TRBJ2-2; possibly TRBD2 for D (6 bases). Specimen: peripheral blood. CDR3 amino acids: CATRGTETTGELFF. The CDR3 DNA is TGCGCCACCCGGGGGACGGAAACAACCGGGGAGCTGTTTTTT.